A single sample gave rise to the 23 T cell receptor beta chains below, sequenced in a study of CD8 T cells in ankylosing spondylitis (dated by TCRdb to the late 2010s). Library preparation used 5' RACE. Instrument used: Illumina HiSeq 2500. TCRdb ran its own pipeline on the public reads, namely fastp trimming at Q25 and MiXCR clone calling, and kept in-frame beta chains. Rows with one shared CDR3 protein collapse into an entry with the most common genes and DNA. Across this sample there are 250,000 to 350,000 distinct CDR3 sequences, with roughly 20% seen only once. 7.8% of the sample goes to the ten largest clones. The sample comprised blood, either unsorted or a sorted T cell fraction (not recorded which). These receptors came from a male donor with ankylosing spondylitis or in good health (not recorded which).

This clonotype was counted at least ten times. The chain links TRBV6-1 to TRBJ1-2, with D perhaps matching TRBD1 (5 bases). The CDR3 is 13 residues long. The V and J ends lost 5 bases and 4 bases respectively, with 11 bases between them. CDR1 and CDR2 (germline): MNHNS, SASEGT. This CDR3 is CASSPQGFYGYTF. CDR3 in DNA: TGTGCCAGCAGTCCGCAGGGATTCTATGGCTACACCTTC.

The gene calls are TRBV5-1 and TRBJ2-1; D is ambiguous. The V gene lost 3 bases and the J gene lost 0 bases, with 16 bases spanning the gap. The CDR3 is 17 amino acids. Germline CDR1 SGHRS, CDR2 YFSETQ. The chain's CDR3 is CASSWPPGGSSYNEQFF. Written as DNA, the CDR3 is TGCGCCAGCAGCTGGCCCCCCGGCGGCAGCTCCTACAATGAGCAGTTCTTC.

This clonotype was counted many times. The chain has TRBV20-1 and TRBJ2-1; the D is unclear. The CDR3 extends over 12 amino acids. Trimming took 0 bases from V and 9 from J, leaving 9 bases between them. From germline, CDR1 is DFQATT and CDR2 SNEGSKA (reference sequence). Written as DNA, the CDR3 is TGCAGTGCTAGAGAAACCGTTTCTGAGCAGTTCTTC. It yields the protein CSARETVSEQFF.

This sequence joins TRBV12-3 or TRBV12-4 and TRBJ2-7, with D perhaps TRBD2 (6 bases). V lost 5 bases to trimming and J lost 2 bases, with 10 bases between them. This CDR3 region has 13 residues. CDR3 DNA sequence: TGTGCCAGCAGTCCTGGACTACCCTACGAGCAGTACGTC. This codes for CASSPGLPYEQYV.

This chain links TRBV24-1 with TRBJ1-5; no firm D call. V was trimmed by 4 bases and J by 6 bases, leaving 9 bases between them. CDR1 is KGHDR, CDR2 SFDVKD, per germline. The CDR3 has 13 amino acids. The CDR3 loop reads CATSDRQGQPQHF. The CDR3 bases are TGTGCCACCAGTGACCGCCAAGGTCAGCCCCAGCATTTT.

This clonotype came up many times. Written as DNA, the CDR3 is TGTGCCAGCAGCTTGCGGGCAGGGCGGTGGGTAGATACGCAGTATTTT. Translating it yields CASSLRAGRWVDTQYF. The chain couples TRBV5-5 to TRBJ2-3; weak D call: TRBD1 (5 bases). The germline gives CDR1 SGHKS, CDR2 YYEKEE (reference sequence). V was trimmed by 1 base and J by 5 bases, leaving 17 bases between them. This CDR3 contains 16 residues. The full variable domain, rest sourced from reference TRBV5-5 and TRBJ2-3, is DAGVTQSPTHLIKTRGQQVTLRCSPISGHKSVSWYQQVLGQGPQFIFQYYEKEERGRGNFPDRFSARQFPNYSSELNVNALLLGDSALYLCASSLRAGRWVDTQYFGPGTRLTVL.

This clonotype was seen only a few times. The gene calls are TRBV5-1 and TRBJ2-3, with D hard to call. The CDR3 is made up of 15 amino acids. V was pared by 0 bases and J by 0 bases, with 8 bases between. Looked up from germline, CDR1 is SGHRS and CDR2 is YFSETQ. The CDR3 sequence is CASSLGPISTDTQYF. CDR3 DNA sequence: TGCGCCAGCAGCTTGGGGCCCATAAGCACAGATACGCAGTATTTT.

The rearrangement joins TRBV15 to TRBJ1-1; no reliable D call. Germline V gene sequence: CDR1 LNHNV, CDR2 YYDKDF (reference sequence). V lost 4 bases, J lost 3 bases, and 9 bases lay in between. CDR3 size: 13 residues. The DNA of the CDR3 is TGTGCCACCAGCAAAGACCTATACACTGAAGCTTTCTTT. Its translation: CATSKDLYTEAFF.

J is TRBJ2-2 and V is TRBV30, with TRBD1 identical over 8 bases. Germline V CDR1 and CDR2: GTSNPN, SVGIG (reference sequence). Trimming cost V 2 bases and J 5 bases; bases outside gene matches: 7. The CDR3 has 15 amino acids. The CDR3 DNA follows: TGTGCCTGGAGTTTCAGGCAGGGGGCAACCGGGGAGCTGTTTTTT. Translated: CAWSFRQGATGELFF. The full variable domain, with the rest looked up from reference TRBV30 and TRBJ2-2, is SQTIHQWPATLVQPVGSPLSLECTVEGTSNPNLYWYRQAAGRGLQLLFYSVGIGQISSEVPQNLSASRPQDRQFILSSKKLLLSDSGFYLCAWSFRQGATGELFFGEGSRLTVL.

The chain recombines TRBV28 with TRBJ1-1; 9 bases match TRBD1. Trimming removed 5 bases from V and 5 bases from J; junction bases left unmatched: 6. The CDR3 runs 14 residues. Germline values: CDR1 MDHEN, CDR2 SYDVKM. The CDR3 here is CASSAPGQGTEAFF. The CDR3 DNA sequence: TGTGCCAGCAGTGCCCCGGGACAGGGAACTGAAGCTTTCTTT.

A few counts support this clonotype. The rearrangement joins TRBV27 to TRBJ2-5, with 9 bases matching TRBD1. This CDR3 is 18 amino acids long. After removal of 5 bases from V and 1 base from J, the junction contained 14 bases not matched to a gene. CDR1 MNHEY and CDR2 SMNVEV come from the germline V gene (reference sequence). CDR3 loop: CASSLTGGQRMAQETQYF. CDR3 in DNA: TGTGCCAGCAGTCTGACAGGGGGGCAACGTATGGCCCAAGAGACCCAGTACTTC.

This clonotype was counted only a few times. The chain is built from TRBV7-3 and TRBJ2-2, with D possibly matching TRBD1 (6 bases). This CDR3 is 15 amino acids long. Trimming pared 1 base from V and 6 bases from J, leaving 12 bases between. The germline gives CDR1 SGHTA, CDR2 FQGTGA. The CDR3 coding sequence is TGTGCCAGCAGCTTAAGAACAGGGCGGTCCGGGGAGCTGTTTTTT. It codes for CASSLRTGRSGELFF.

DNA of the CDR3: TGTGCCAGCAGTTCTATAGGGGGCGTGGATCGGAATGAGCAGTTCTTC. This sequence encodes CASSSIGGVDRNEQFF. The rearrangement links TRBV27 to TRBJ2-1, with 7 nucleotides matching TRBD1. The V segment lost 4 bases and the J segment 7 bases; nucleotides outside the gene matches: 13. This CDR3 contains 16 residues. Germline V CDR1 and CDR2: MNHEY, SMNVEV (reference sequence).

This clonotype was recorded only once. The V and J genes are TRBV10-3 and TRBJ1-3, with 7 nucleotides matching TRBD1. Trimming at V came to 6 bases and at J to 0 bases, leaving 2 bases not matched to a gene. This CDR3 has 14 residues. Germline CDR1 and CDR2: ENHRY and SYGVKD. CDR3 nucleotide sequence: TGTGCCATCAGGAGGGACAGCTCTGGAAACACCATATATTTT. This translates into CAIRRDSSGNTIYF.

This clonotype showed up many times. CDR3 sequence: CASSQLVGNYEQYV. The CDR3 DNA follows: TGTGCCAGCAGCCAATTGGTAGGGAACTACGAGCAGTACGTC. This chain links TRBV16 with TRBJ2-7; D call uncertain. CDR3 length: 14 residues. CDR1 is KGHSY, CDR2 FQNENV, per germline. The V end was cut by 1 base, the J end by 3 bases, with 10 bases between.

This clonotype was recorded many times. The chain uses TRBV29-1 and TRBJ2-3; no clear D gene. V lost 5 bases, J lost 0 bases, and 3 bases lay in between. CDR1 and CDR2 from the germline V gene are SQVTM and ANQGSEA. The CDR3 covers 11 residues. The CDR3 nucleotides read TGCAGCGTTACTAGCACAGATACGCAGTATTTT. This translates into CSVTSTDTQYF.

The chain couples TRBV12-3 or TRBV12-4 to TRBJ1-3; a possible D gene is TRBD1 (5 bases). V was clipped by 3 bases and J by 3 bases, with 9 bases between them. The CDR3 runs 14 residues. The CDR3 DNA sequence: TGTGCCAGCAGTTTCGGGACGGGTGGAAACACCATATATTTT. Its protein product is CASSFGTGGNTIYF.

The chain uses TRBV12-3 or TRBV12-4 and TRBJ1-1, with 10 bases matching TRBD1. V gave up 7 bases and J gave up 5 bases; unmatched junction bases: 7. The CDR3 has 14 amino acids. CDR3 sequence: CASNPGQGRTEAFF. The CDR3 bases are TGTGCCAGCAACCCGGGACAGGGGAGGACTGAAGCTTTCTTT.

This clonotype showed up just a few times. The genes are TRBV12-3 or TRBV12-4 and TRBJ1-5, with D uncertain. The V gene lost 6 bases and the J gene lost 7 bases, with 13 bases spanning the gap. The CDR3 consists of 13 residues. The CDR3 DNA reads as TGTGCCAGCAGATTTACGGACGGGCAGCCCCAGCATTTT. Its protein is CASRFTDGQPQHF.

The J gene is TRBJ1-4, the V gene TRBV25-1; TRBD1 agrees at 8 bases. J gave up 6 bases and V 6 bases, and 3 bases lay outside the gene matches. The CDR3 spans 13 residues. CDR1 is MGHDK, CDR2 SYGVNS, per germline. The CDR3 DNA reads TGTGCCAGCAGCGGACAGGGTTATGAAAAACTGTTTTTT. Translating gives CASSGQGYEKLFF.

CDR3 nucleotides: TGTGCCAGCAGTTTAGGACAGGGAGGCCCTCAGCCCCAGCATTTT. Translating gives CASSLGQGGPQPQHF. The rearrangement joins TRBV12-3 or TRBV12-4 to TRBJ1-5; TRBD1 matches 7 bases. The trim removed 1 base at V and 6 bases at J, leaving 6 bases unmatched. The CDR3 totals 15 residues.

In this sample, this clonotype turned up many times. CDR3 sequence (DNA): TGTGCCAGCAGCCCGACTAGCGGAAGTGACATTCAGTACTTC. Encoded protein: CASSPTSGSDIQYF. This chain joins TRBV3-1 and TRBJ2-4, with TRBD2 matching over 9 bases. Per germline, CDR1 LGHDT and CDR2 YNNKEL (reference sequence). V was pared by 4 bases and J by 8 bases, with 6 bases of the junction left unmatched. The CDR3 runs 14 residues.

The CDR3 bases are TGCGCCAGCAGCTGGACAGGGAGGGGCGATGAGCAGTTCTTC. Translation: CASSWTGRGDEQFF. V is TRBV5-1 and J is TRBJ2-1; the D gene is possibly TRBD1 (8 bases). Trimming pared 3 bases from V and 8 bases from J, leaving 15 bases between. The CDR3 totals 14 residues. CDR1 is SGHRS, CDR2 YFSETQ, per germline. The variable domain in full, completed from reference TRBV5-1 and TRBJ2-1, reads KAGVTQTPRYLIKTRGQQVTLSCSPISGHRSVSWYQQTPGQGLQFLFEYFSETQRNKGNFPGRFSGRQFSNSRSEMNVSTLELGDSALYLCASSWTGRGDEQFFGPGTRLTVL.